Each of the 20 T cell receptor beta chains below was sequenced from the same sample in a study of blood T cells in healthy people across ages. With a J-beta primer mix and a sample-barcoded 5' primer, a second PCR ran about 7 to 12 cycles. TCRdb called the 5' RACE reads again in MiXCR, with one record for every CDR3 protein. The sample has about 1.5 million distinct CDR3 sequences, under 55% seen once. Sequencing was done on a sample of blood. The receptors here all came from a woman aged 18 to 35 in good health.

This clonotype has ten or more counts. The chain links TRBV4-1 to TRBJ2-3, with 9 bases fitting TRBD2. The CDR3 is made up of 16 amino acids. The V and J ends lost 0 bases and 4 bases, in that order; junction bases with no gene match: 5. Germline lookup yields CDR1 MGHRA and CDR2 YSYEKL. The CDR3 reads CASSQDGRGGSDTQYF. The DNA of the CDR3 is TGCGCCAGCAGCCAAGATGGGCGGGGGGGCTCAGATACGCAGTATTTT.

This clonotype was seen a handful of times. The rearrangement joins TRBV5-1 to TRBJ2-3; unclear D gene. This CDR3 has 16 amino acids. In germline, CDR1 is SGHRS, CDR2 YFSETQ. Trimming cost V 3 bases and J 6 bases, with 20 bases left between them. As DNA, the CDR3 is TGCGCCAGCAGCTCGGACCGTGGGCCCCCCATCGATACGCAGTATTTT. This gives the protein CASSSDRGPPIDTQYF.

This rearrangement joins TRBV4-2 to TRBJ2-5; 11 bases are shared with TRBD2. Trimming cost V 10 bases and J 1 base; bases outside gene matches: 8. Germline V CDR1 and CDR2: LGHNA, YNFKEQ. The CDR3 loop spans 15 amino acids. The CDR3 is CATASSGGVQETQYF. The CDR3 DNA reads as TGTGCCACCGCCAGTAGCGGGGGGGTCCAAGAGACCCAGTACTTC.

The J gene is TRBJ2-5, the V gene TRBV11-2; 7 nucleotides line up with TRBD1. CDR1 is SGHAT, CDR2 FQNNGV, per germline. The CDR3 is made up of 15 amino acids. The ends lost 3 bases at V and 6 bases at J; junction bases unmatched: 10. The CDR3 nucleotides read TGTGCCAGCAGCTTGAAGGCTACAGGGGCCAAGACCCAGTACTTC. Translated, it gives CASSLKATGAKTQYF.

V gene TRBV28 combines with J gene TRBJ1-3; D remains ambiguous. The ends were cut back, 5 bases at V and 0 bases at J, with 8 bases in the middle. Germline V lookup: CDR1 MDHEN, CDR2 SYDVKM. The CDR3 runs 14 residues. DNA for the CDR3: TGTGCCAGCAGTCCACTTCTCTCTGGAAACACCATATATTTT. Amino acids: CASSPLLSGNTIYF.

This clonotype was seen only a few times. This chain links TRBV7-2 with TRBJ2-7; D not certain. Trimming pared 7 bases from V and 6 bases from J, leaving 10 bases between. Germline V gene sequence: CDR1 SGHTA, CDR2 FQGNSA. CDR3 size: 11 residues. The CDR3: CASTFGPEQYF. CDR3 sequence (DNA): TGTGCCAGCACCTTTGGGCCCGAGCAGTACTTC.

This clonotype came up many times. The CDR3 sequence: CASSPTTDTQYF. The CDR3, as DNA: TGTGCCAGCAGCCCCACCACAGATACGCAGTATTTT. The genes are TRBV18 and TRBJ2-3, with D hard to call. The CDR3 loop spans 12 amino acids. The germline V and J ends were trimmed by 8 bases and 2 bases, with 8 bases remaining between them. Per the germline V gene, CDR1 is KGHSH and CDR2 is LQKENI.

The table lists this clonotype with a few counts. The germline gene is not matched at one end of the junction; a read error may be the cause. V usage is TRBV12-3 or TRBV12-4 and J usage is TRBJ2-1; TRBD2 agrees at 13 bases. The CDR3 spans 16 residues. The CDR3 here is CASSLGPLAGGNEKFF. The DNA of the CDR3 is TGTGCCAGCAGTTTGGGGCCACTAGCGGGGGGGAATGAGAAGTTCTTC.

This chain uses TRBV9 with TRBJ2-1; TRBD2 matches 10 bases. Germline CDR1 is SGDLS and CDR2 is YYNGEE. This CDR3 is 16 amino acids long. The J segment lost 8 bases and the V segment lost 0 bases, leaving 8 bases of the junction unmatched. The CDR3 region is CASSVGLAGVLDEQFF. The CDR3, as DNA: TGTGCCAGCAGCGTAGGCCTAGCGGGAGTCTTAGATGAGCAGTTCTTC.

This clonotype was counted between two and nine times. The chain carries TRBV6-5 and TRBJ1-6; D is undetermined. Trimming pared 4 bases from V and 0 bases from J, leaving 13 bases between. Looked up from germline, CDR1 is MNHEY and CDR2 is SVGAGI. This CDR3 is built from 17 residues. The CDR3 is CASSSHSPSSYNSPLHF. The CDR3 DNA is TGTGCCAGCAGTTCCCATTCGCCGAGCTCCTATAATTCACCCCTCCACTTT.

This chain connects TRBV4-3 to TRBJ2-1; D perhaps matches TRBD2 (6 bases). The germline V gene encodes CDR1 LGHNA and CDR2 YSLEER. V shed 2 bases and J shed 3 bases, with 11 bases lying between them. The CDR3 is made up of 15 amino acids. Written as DNA, the CDR3 is TGCGCCAGCAGCCAATCCCGCGGGAACTACAATGAGCAGTTCTTC. This encodes CASSQSRGNYNEQFF.

This clonotype was seen only a few times. The chain carries TRBV4-3 and TRBJ2-1; 12 bases line up with TRBD2. There are 18 residues in the CDR3. Germline CDR1 is LGHNA and CDR2 is YSLEER. With V trimmed by 0 bases and J by 6 bases, 9 bases remained unmatched. This chain's CDR3 is CASSQDKGLAGGLNEQFF. CDR3 DNA: TGCGCCAGCAGCCAAGATAAAGGGCTAGCGGGGGGGCTCAATGAGCAGTTCTTC.

This clonotype came up once. The rearrangement joins TRBV27 to TRBJ1-1; a possible D gene is TRBD1 (6 bases). V lost 7 bases, J lost 4 bases, and 16 bases lay in between. This CDR3 comprises 14 residues. Germline V CDR1 and CDR2: MNHEY, SMNVEV (reference sequence). The chain's CDR3 is CASNRQQGGTEAFF. CDR3 bases: TGTGCCAGCAACCGCCAACAGGGCGGCACTGAAGCTTTCTTT.

V usage is TRBV27 and J usage is TRBJ2-1; 9 bases map to TRBD1. With 6 bases clipped from V and 7 bases from J, the junction kept 7 bases outside the gene matches. Germline assignment: CDR1 MNHEY and CDR2 SMNVEV (reference sequence). The CDR3 length is 14 residues. The CDR3 nucleotides read TGTGCCAGCAGCCCCGGGACAGGGAGTAATGAGCAGTTCTTC. Translating it yields CASSPGTGSNEQFF.

This sequence joins TRBV10-3 and TRBJ2-1; 7 bases are shared with TRBD1. Germline values: CDR1 ENHRY, CDR2 SYGVKD. V trimming: 6 bases; J trimming: 2 bases; junction bases outside the gene matches: 7. CDR3 length: 15 amino acids. DNA of the CDR3: TGTGCCATCAGCCTACAGGGGTCAACCTACAATGAGCAGTTCTTC. Translating gives CAISLQGSTYNEQFF.

This clonotype was observed a handful of times. J is TRBJ2-5 and V is TRBV4-2; TRBD2 matches 11 bases. The CDR3 has 16 residues. V lost 6 bases to trimming and J lost 5 bases; unmatched junction nucleotides: 11. Germline V gene data show CDR1 as LGHNA and CDR2 as YNFKEQ. In DNA, the CDR3 is TGTGCCAGCAGTCACTCGACTAGCGGGGTCCAGGAGACCCAGTACTTC. Its protein is CASSHSTSGVQETQYF.

This clonotype appeared a few times. CDR3 in amino acids: CSGADSMNTEAFF. CDR3 bases: TGCAGCGGGGCGGACAGCATGAACACTGAAGCTTTCTTT. The V gene is TRBV29-1, the J gene TRBJ1-1, with D perhaps TRBD1 (6 bases). The CDR3 is made up of 13 amino acids. Trimming cost V 7 bases and J 0 bases, with 12 bases left between them. Germline values: CDR1 SQVTM, CDR2 ANQGSEA.

This clonotype was counted at least ten times. This chain uses TRBV20-1 with TRBJ2-1; 11 bases are shared with TRBD2. Trimming removed 3 bases from V and 6 bases from J; junction bases left unmatched: 10. This CDR3 has 16 residues. Germline V gene sequence: CDR1 DFQATT, CDR2 SNEGSKA (reference sequence). The CDR3 sequence is CSASRTTSGSRNEQFF. CDR3 nucleotides: TGCAGTGCTAGCCGGACTACTAGCGGGAGTCGCAATGAGCAGTTCTTC.

The chain couples TRBV7-9 to TRBJ2-1, with D hard to call. Per the germline V gene, CDR1 is SEHNR and CDR2 is FQNEAQ (reference sequence). The CDR3 runs to 17 residues. Trimming took 2 bases from V and 2 from J, leaving 16 bases between them. The CDR3: CASSLLGSPNPYNEQFF. The DNA of the CDR3 is TGTGCCAGCAGCTTACTAGGGTCACCGAACCCCTACAATGAGCAGTTCTTC.

The chain has TRBV7-3 and TRBJ1-3, with 7 bases matching TRBD1. From germline, CDR1 is SGHTA and CDR2 FQGTGA. This CDR3 has 14 amino acids. After removal of 5 bases from V and 2 bases from J, the junction contained 3 bases not matched to a gene. The CDR3 DNA follows: TGTGCCAGCAGCATTACAGGGGCTGGAAACACCATATATTTT. It is translated as CASSITGAGNTIYF.